A selection of T cell receptor beta chains follows, all from one sample in a study of T cell repertoires in cytomegalovirus infection. TCRdb reanalysed the reads using MiXCR and keeps one entry per CDR3 protein. The sample contains 150,000 to 200,000 distinct CDR3 sequences, roughly 17% of which appear only once. The specimen sequenced was CD8+ T cells from PBMCs. These receptors originate from a human donor in good health (CMV status not recorded). Some clones in this sample may be carry-over from other donors' samples. Both conserved end residues are part of each CDR3. Size is stated for part of the rows, as once, few or many counts, or as a class when the clone is expanded.

j_call cdr3_length clone_size v_call cdr3_aa
TRBJ2-2 16 - TRBV20-1 CSARMRGGINTGELFF
TRBJ2-1 16 few TRBV7-2 CASSSFRLAGYNEQFF
TRBJ2-5 15 few TRBV7-7 CASSPNGGRLETQYF
TRBJ2-2 18 - TRBV7-2 CASSRTRLGLPNTGELFF
TRBJ2-7 16 - TRBV4-3 CASSQVGGSLTYEQYF
TRBJ2-1 15 - TRBV10-2 CASRPSSGTYNEQFF
TRBJ2-5 14 few TRBV10-3 CATRSLGAGETQYF
TRBJ2-1 13 few TRBV29-1 CSVEEGRGNEQFF
TRBJ1-5 15 few TRBV3-1 CASSQGRQSLQPQHF
TRBJ2-1 14 - TRBV11-2 CASSYDRGGVEQFF
TRBJ2-3 15 - TRBV7-2 CASSRTSGGADTQYF
TRBJ2-6 16 many TRBV6-2/TRBV6-3 CASRPTDRVGANVLTF
TRBJ2-7 14 few TRBV7-8 CASSLRSPSYEQYF
TRBJ1-1 15 - TRBV20-1 CSGRPLDRLNTEAFF
TRBJ2-2 14 - TRBV6-1 CAILQGRGTGELFF
TRBJ2-2 14 - TRBV12-3/TRBV12-4 CASSPTENTGELFF
TRBJ2-7 14 few TRBV28 CASSPRWDPYEQYF
TRBJ1-5 13 - TRBV28 CASSWTSNQPQHF
TRBJ2-1 14 - TRBV20-1 CSIGGVSSYNEQFF
TRBJ2-2 17 many TRBV15 CATSRDLAGGYTGELFF
TRBJ2-2 16 - TRBV7-6 CASSLGLAGNTGELFF
TRBJ1-5 14 - TRBV12-3/TRBV12-4 CASSLEGSNQPQHF
TRBJ2-7 16 - TRBV7-8 CASSPSVPGSSYEQYF
TRBJ1-1 13 - TRBV2 CASSIEENTEAFF
TRBJ2-1 14 many TRBV7-2 CASSPWTYHNEQFF
TRBJ2-2 17 - TRBV7-8 CASSYGTSGANTGELFF
TRBJ1-1 14 - TRBV11-3 CASSGPGVNTEAFF
TRBJ1-5 15 - TRBV6-2/TRBV6-3 CASSYSPGTNQPQHF
TRBJ2-5 14 - TRBV7-6 CASSLVDSQETQYF
TRBJ2-3 16 - TRBV28 CASSSTGSGVTDTQYF
TRBJ1-2 15 - TRBV27 CASSLGRQGGGGYTF
TRBJ1-2 13 few TRBV6-1 CASSQGQIYGYTF
TRBJ2-1 14 - TRBV6-2/TRBV6-3 CATLTISSYNEQFF
TRBJ2-1 12 few TRBV15 CATSIQYNEQFF
TRBJ2-5 15 - TRBV2 CASGVPTTRQETQYF
TRBJ1-1 15 - TRBV10-3 CAISESDGPNTEAFF
TRBJ2-5 14 few TRBV5-1 CASSLEGTQETQYF
TRBJ1-2 13 - TRBV20-1 CSARDPGNYGYTF
TRBJ2-7 15 - TRBV7-8 CASSLGKSGSYEQYF
TRBJ1-1 13 many TRBV7-3 CASSFFLNTEAFF
TRBJ2-1 12 few TRBV12-3/TRBV12-4 CASTRGGREQFF
TRBJ1-1 11 - TRBV29-1 CSVERDREAFF
TRBJ2-1 11 few TRBV2 CASTDSNEQFF
TRBJ1-2 12 - TRBV25-1 CASAGGNYGYTF
TRBJ2-1 16 few TRBV5-1 CASSPSLRQNYNEQFF
TRBJ2-1 22 - TRBV6-1 CASRIKNKILAGGFGSYNEQFF
TRBJ1-5 16 many TRBV7-8 CASSLAVTGRNQPQHF
TRBJ2-7 12 - TRBV6-1 CATRDRTYEQYF
TRBJ2-1 17 many TRBV4-1 CASSQPPGGKSYNEQFF
TRBJ2-7 15 once TRBV7-6 CASSGSGGGPYEQHF
TRBJ1-2 15 few TRBV27 CASSLLPVGGNGYTF
TRBJ1-1 14 - TRBV7-2 CASSLIWVDTEAFF
TRBJ1-2 14 - TRBV14 CASSQGQTWYGYTF
TRBJ2-1 14 once TRBV27 CASSIRDGYNEQFF
TRBJ2-1 16 few TRBV6-2/TRBV6-3 CASITARDNTYNEQFF
TRBJ2-1 17 once TRBV10-3 CAISSQGAGGPYNEQFF
TRBJ2-2 16 - TRBV2 CASSEMGTSDTGELFF
TRBJ2-3 15 - TRBV4-3 CASSQYMGSTDTQYF
TRBJ2-1 17 - TRBV27 CASSLLPQGAYYNEQFF